Shown below are 20 T cell receptor beta chains from a single sample sequenced in a study of early T cells in non-severe SARS-CoV-2 infection (dated by TCRdb to the early 2020s). Library preparation used 5' RACE. TCRdb names NextSeq 500 as the instrument used. The public reads were run again by TCRdb, first through fastp at Q25 and then through MiXCR, and only productive beta chains were kept. Rows are unified per CDR3 protein, each entry keeping the most common DNA and genes. In all, the sample holds about 58,000 distinct CDR3 sequences, and roughly an eighth of those were seen once. The leading ten clones occupy approximately 10% of the sample. Source material: whole blood. The receptors come from an adult who was a healthcare worker with PCR-confirmed SARS-CoV-2 infection or an uninfected control (not recorded which).

The chain recombines TRBV27 with TRBJ2-1; tentatively, D is TRBD2 (5 bases). CDR3 length equals 13 residues. Trimming took off 6 bases at V and 4 bases at J, with 10 bases between the two ends. Germline-derived CDR1 and CDR2 are MNHEY and SMNVEV (reference sequence). The CDR3 is CASSPRVYNEQFF. CDR3 coding DNA: TGTGCCAGCAGCCCGAGGGTTTACAATGAGCAGTTCTTC.

The chain carries TRBV7-3 and TRBJ2-5, with a tentative D call TRBD2 (6 bases). V shed 5 bases and J shed 5 bases, with 12 bases lying between them. This CDR3 region has 13 residues. Germline CDR1 reads SGHTA; CDR2 reads FQGTGA. Here the CDR3 DNA reads TGTGCCAGCAGCGCCAGGGCGGGGGAGACCCAGTACTTC. Its translation: CASSARAGETQYF.

On this clonotype itself: One end of the junction fails to match germline, which may point to a read error. In DNA form, the CDR3 reads TGCACCAGCAGGTTAGCGGCCGACTACGAGCAGTTCTTC. This codes for CTSRLAADYEQFF. J is TRBJ2-1 and V is TRBV10-2, with D maybe TRBD2 (6 bases). The germline V gene has CDR1 WSHSY and CDR2 SAAADI. The CDR3 totals 13 residues.

In this sample, this clonotype turned up many times. The chain carries TRBV14 and TRBJ1-2; D is ambiguous. Germline V lookup: CDR1 SGHDN, CDR2 FVKESK. V lost 3 bases, J lost 8 bases, and 10 bases lay in between. The CDR3 covers 12 residues. The CDR3 here is CASSHPGGGYTF. In nucleotides, the CDR3 is TGTGCCAGCAGCCACCCAGGCGGGGGCTACACCTTC.

There are a few counts of this clonotype. The gene calls are TRBV12-3 or TRBV12-4 and TRBJ1-6, with 7 bases lining up with TRBD1. The CDR3 runs to 16 residues. Trimming removed 6 bases from V and 4 bases from J; junction bases left unmatched: 9. The CDR3 bases are TGTGCCAGCAGGGGACAGAGATCTTTTTATAATTCACCCCTCCACTTT. Translation: CASRGQRSFYNSPLHF.

CDR3 protein: CASSLGTSGHSGANVLTF. The CDR3 coding sequence is TGTGCCAGCAGCCTTGGGACTAGCGGTCACTCTGGGGCCAACGTCCTGACTTTC. The V gene is TRBV7-9, the J gene TRBJ2-6, with 11 bases lining up with TRBD2. Unmatched junction bases numbered 6, after V lost 5 bases and J lost 0 bases. In germline, CDR1 is SEHNR, CDR2 FQNEAQ (reference sequence). The CDR3 is 18 residues long. Complete variable domain (other parts from reference TRBV7-9 and TRBJ2-6): DTGVSQNPRHKITKRGQNVTFRCDPISEHNRLYWYRQTLGQGPEFLTYFQNEAQLEKSRLLSDRFSAERPKGSFSTLEIQRTEQGDSAMYLCASSLGTSGHSGANVLTFGAGSRLTVL.

This clonotype appeared many times. This sequence joins TRBV12-3 or TRBV12-4 and TRBJ2-3, with D tentatively TRBD2 (5 bases). Trimming removed 2 bases from V and 4 bases from J, with 13 bases in between. This CDR3 is 15 amino acids long. CDR3 sequence reads: CASSLQRNGADTQYF. CDR3 sequence (DNA): TGTGCCAGCAGTTTACAGCGGAACGGGGCAGATACGCAGTATTTT.

The chain recombines TRBV19 with TRBJ2-1; D is undetermined. Trimming removed 7 bases from V and 3 bases from J, with 4 bases in between. The length of the CDR3 is 11 residues. Per the germline V gene, CDR1 is LNHDA and CDR2 is SQIVND (reference sequence). The CDR3 DNA is TGTGCCAGTACCCTCTACAATGAGCAGTTCTTC. Translated, it gives CASTLYNEQFF. Using reference TRBV19 and TRBJ2-1 for the parts outside the CDR3, the full variable domain is DGGITQSPKYLFRKEGQNVTLSCEQNLNHDAMYWYRQDPGQGLRLIYYSQIVNDFQKGDIAEGYSVSREKKESFPLTVTSAQKNPTAFYLCASTLYNEQFFGPGTRLTVL.

The chain couples TRBV7-2 to TRBJ2-1; D may match TRBD1 or TRBD2 (5 bases each). V lost 4 bases, J lost 9 bases, and 22 bases lay in between. Germline-derived CDR1 and CDR2 are SGHTA and FQGNSA. This CDR3 spans 16 amino acids. The CDR3, as DNA: TGTGCCAGCAGCTCGGCCGGGACCCCAGGCCAAGGTGAGCAGTTCTTC. Encoded protein: CASSSAGTPGQGEQFF. Filled out from reference TRBV7-2 and TRBJ2-1, the complete variable domain reads GAGVSQSPSNKVTEKGKDVELRCDPISGHTALYWYRQSLGQGLEFLIYFQGNSAPDKSGLPSDRFSAERTGGSVSTLTIQRTQQEDSAVYLCASSSAGTPGQGEQFFGPGTRLTVL.

The rearrangement joins TRBV7-3 to TRBJ2-3, with 10 positions matching TRBD2. CDR1 is SGHTA, CDR2 FQGTGA, per germline. This CDR3 has 15 amino acids. V dropped 5 bases and J dropped 4; count of bases not matched to a gene: 6. CDR3 nucleotide sequence: TGTGCCAGCAGCGAACTAGCGGGACGCTCAGATACGCAGTATTTT. It yields the protein CASSELAGRSDTQYF.

This clonotype has ten or more counts. This chain uses TRBV20-1 with TRBJ2-1; a possible D gene is TRBD2 (6 bases). The CDR3 has 14 amino acids. Germline assignment: CDR1 DFQATT and CDR2 SNEGSKA (reference sequence). The V and J ends lost 4 bases and 2 bases respectively, with 12 bases between them. CDR3 in DNA: TGCAGTGCTACCGTGACTAGTCCCTACAATGAGCAGTTCTTC. Protein: CSATVTSPYNEQFF.

Ten or more counts support this clonotype. The V gene is TRBV27, the J gene TRBJ2-7, with D hard to call. The V end lost 5 bases, the J end lost 2 bases, and 13 bases lay between the germline ends. Germline V lookup: CDR1 MNHEY, CDR2 SMNVEV (reference sequence). This CDR3 is built from 14 residues. CDR3 in amino acids: CASSPTYPPYEQYF. The CDR3 DNA is TGTGCCAGCAGTCCTACATACCCCCCCTACGAGCAGTACTTC.

The chain combines TRBV29-1 with TRBJ2-2; D is undetermined. Germline V lookup: CDR1 SQVTM, CDR2 ANQGSEA. The CDR3 has 13 amino acids. Trimming took 2 bases from V and 2 from J, leaving 6 bases between them. The CDR3 is CSVEFSNTGELFF. CDR3 DNA sequence: TGCAGCGTTGAATTCAGTAACACCGGGGAGCTGTTTTTT.

As for this clonotype: Without the conserved terminal phenylalanine or tryptophan, this CDR3 likely stems from a read error. The gene calls are TRBV30 and TRBJ1-1; D is uncertain. This CDR3 has 14 residues. V lost 4 bases and J 1 base, leaving 13 bases between the germline ends. Germline values: CDR1 GTSNPN, CDR2 SVGIG (reference sequence). CDR3 amino acids: CAWTGLWANTEAFL. In DNA, the CDR3 is TGTGCCTGGACGGGGTTGTGGGCGAACACTGAAGCTTTCTTA.

This clonotype was detected many times. This sequence joins TRBV20-1 and TRBJ2-5; TRBD2 agrees at 8 bases. V lost 0 bases to trimming and J lost 4 bases; unmatched junction nucleotides: 13. Germline lookup yields CDR1 DFQATT and CDR2 SNEGSKA (reference sequence). The CDR3 sequence is 17 residues long. As DNA, the CDR3 is TGCAGTGCTAGAGATCAGTATAGCGGGAATTTAGGAGAGACCCAGTACTTC. Translated, it gives CSARDQYSGNLGETQYF.

V usage is TRBV28 and J usage is TRBJ2-2; D gene unclear. Trimming cost V 11 bases and J 2 bases, with 15 bases left between them. Germline V gene data show CDR1 as MDHEN and CDR2 as SYDVKM. The CDR3 is 14 residues long. CDR3 protein: CASDGHPNTGELFF. The DNA for the CDR3 is TGTGCCTCAGACGGGCACCCAAACACCGGGGAGCTGTTTTTT.

This clonotype was seen a handful of times. The chain recombines TRBV20-1 with TRBJ1-4, with 8 positions matching TRBD1. The V segment lost 3 bases and the J segment 7 bases; nucleotides outside the gene matches: 1. This CDR3 is built from 12 residues. Germline assignment: CDR1 DFQATT and CDR2 SNEGSKA (reference sequence). The CDR3 spells CSASQGAEKLFF. CDR3 coding DNA: TGCAGTGCTAGTCAGGGGGCTGAAAAACTGTTTTTT.

This clonotype showed up many times. The genes are TRBV20-1 and TRBJ2-7, with TRBD1 matching over 7 bases. The ends lost 6 bases at V and 5 bases at J; junction bases unmatched: 13. The CDR3 length is 14 residues. Germline lookup yields CDR1 DFQATT and CDR2 SNEGSKA (reference sequence). CDR3 in DNA: TGCAGTGCCCCGGTTTCTGGAACAGGGGACGAGCAGTACTTC. Translated: CSAPVSGTGDEQYF.

This clonotype appeared many times. V gene TRBV7-9 combines with J gene TRBJ2-1; 8 nucleotides match TRBD2. This CDR3 region has 14 residues. The ends lost 0 bases at V and 6 bases at J; junction bases unmatched: 1. Germline CDR1 and CDR2: SEHNR and FQNEAQ (reference sequence). The CDR3 region is CASSLAGTSNEQFF. The CDR3 nucleotides read TGTGCCAGCAGCTTAGCCGGGACTAGCAATGAGCAGTTCTTC.

This clonotype was recorded at least ten times. CDR3 DNA sequence: TGTGCCAGCAGATTCTCGGGGAGGGAGGATACGCAGTATTTT. As protein: CASRFSGREDTQYF. The chain has TRBV6-2 or TRBV6-3 and TRBJ2-3; the match to TRBD2 covers 7 bases. The V gene's germline CDR1 is MNHEY and CDR2 SVGEGT. V was clipped by 6 bases and J by 6 bases; unmatched bases: 9. The CDR3 covers 14 residues.